This paragraph reports one T cell receptor beta chain. Its recognized antigen is unknown. The record has no base qualities; no much larger clone is one base away. This specimen comes from a study of OX40 agonist ivuxolimab in advanced cancers. Broadly, across the study: Ivuxolimab, which targeted the costimulatory receptor OX40 (CD134), was an agonistic, fully human IgG2 monoclonal antibody. Patients were allowed to have had prior anti-PD-1, anti-PD-L1 or anti-CTLA-4 therapy, and 30% to 40% of the dose-escalation patients had previously received checkpoint inhibitors. The paper describes the monotherapy dose-escalation part (N = 52 patients) of the phase I trial of ivuxolimab. A male proportion of 75% to 85% and a mean age of approximately 60 years, ranging from 23 to 79, were recorded for the dose-escalation cohort. Of the 50 to 55 patients in dose escalation, 19 had hepatocellular carcinoma, about 15 had melanoma, 9 had renal cell carcinoma and 9 had head and neck cancer. Partial responses occurred in three dose-escalation patients: two with cutaneous melanoma and one with hepatocellular carcinoma. Intravenous ivuxolimab was administered to patients every 2 weeks at six dose levels: 0.01, 0.1, 0.3, 1.5, 3 and 10 mg/kg. Peripheral TCRbeta sequencing was intended to test whether TCR sequence diversity was altered and clonal T-cell expansion was caused by ivuxolimab. On the study overall, not on this receptor specifically: Antigen specificity was not determined for the clonally expanded peripheral T cells. Low levels of normalized T-cell clonal expansion were also shown by some nonresponding patients. At doses of 0.1 to 3.0 mg/kg, clonal expansion of both CD4+ and CD8+ blood T cells was observed from baseline to week 6. After ivuxolimab, expanded clones were on average more numerous among CD8+ T cells than among CD4+ T cells. In the 0.1-3.0 mg/kg groups, partial responders were among the patients with the lowest normalized peripheral clonal expansion, particularly in CD8+ T cells.

The trial excluded patients who had a history of autoimmune disease or were on systemic immunosuppression. In every dose cohort, peripheral blood was drawn for TCR sequencing at baseline, cycle 4 day 1, and cycle 7 day 1. Samples came from an open-label, multicenter, first-in-human phase I dose-escalation trial of ivuxolimab. Adults with locally advanced or metastatic melanoma, renal cell carcinoma, hepatocellular carcinoma or head and neck squamous cell carcinoma were enrolled in the trial. CD4+ and CD8+ T cells were sorted separately from peripheral blood before TCR sequencing. Genomic DNA was isolated from the sorted cells so that the TCRbeta CDR3 region could be sequenced. The immunoSEQ Assay was used for sequencing of TCRbeta CDR3 regions. This immuneACCESS table, as held by TCRdb, lists in-frame sequences with V and J called but not all clones. Of the missing ones, under half trace to an unresolved V gene in checked studies; the others have no known cause. The sample table records tens of thousands of clones; around 79% of these occur just once. About 30% of the sample goes to the ten largest clones.

From the germline V gene (reference sequence), CDR1 is SEHNR and CDR2 is FQNEAQ. V is clipped by 3 bases and J by 3 bases, and the sequence between their germline boundaries is 9 bases long. The CDR3, from cysteine to phenylalanine, totals 13 residues. The kept DNA is CDR3 alone, 39 bases in frame from the first base. The chain is assembled from TRBV7-9 and TRBJ2-7; D gene: possibly TRBD2, on 6 matching bases. Material: CD4+ or CD8+ T cells sorted from blood, obtained in a trial of the OX40 agonist ivuxolimab. The receptor's source is an adult with an advanced solid tumor such as melanoma, head and neck, liver or kidney cancer. The DNA is as follows: TGTGCCAGCAGCTTTATCGGGGGCTACGAGCAGTACTTC. This is translated as CASSFIGGYEQYF.